A selection of T cell receptor beta chains follows, all from one sample in a study of shared clonotypes between healthy human individuals. Method: immunoSEQ multiplex PCR; TCRdb's copy keeps in-frame clones and lacks some. Of millions of clones in the sample, just over 90% were seen once. The specimen was naive CD4+ T cells from PBMCs. Receptor source: a man aged 18 to 30 in good health. Some clones in this sample may be carry-over from other donors' samples. CDR3s include the opening cysteine and the closing phenylalanine or tryptophan. The D gene is left open where the match is weak. Rows may omit the clone size; those that give it use once, few, many or a size class.

cdr3_aa,cdr3_nt,j_call,d_call,clone_size,v_call
CASSPGGGVDEQYF,TGTGCCAGCAGCCCGGGCGGGGGAGTGGACGAGCAGTACTTC,TRBJ2-7,TRBD2,NA,TRBV9
CASSLLRGSYTNEQFF,TGTGCCAGCAGCTTACTGCGCGGGAGTTATACGAATGAGCAGTTCTTC,TRBJ2-1,TRBD2,NA,TRBV7-3
CASSMGPSNEKLFF,TGCGCCAGCAGTATGGGGCCCTCTAATGAAAAACTGTTTTTT,TRBJ1-4,NA,few,TRBV5-1
CASSPPEGWETQYF,TGTGCCAGCTCACCACCAGAGGGTTGGGAGACCCAGTACTTC,TRBJ2-5,NA,NA,TRBV18
CASSLNWGGETQYF,TGTGCCAGCAGCTTGAATTGGGGGGGAGAGACCCAGTACTTC,TRBJ2-5,TRBD2,NA,TRBV5-4
CASSRGLAGERETQYF,TGCGCCAGCAGCCGAGGACTAGCGGGAGAACGAGAGACCCAGTACTTC,TRBJ2-5,TRBD2,NA,TRBV4-1
CASSLGGDAAGIQYF,TGTGCCAGCAGCTTGGGAGGGGACGCCGCGGGGATTCAGTACTTC,TRBJ2-4,NA,NA,TRBV5-4
CASSSRGNQPQHF,TGTGCCAGCAGCTCCCGGGGGAATCAGCCCCAGCATTTT,TRBJ1-5,NA,NA,TRBV7-2
CASSLSGVTAGTQYF,TGTGCCAGCAGTTTATCCGGCGTAACCGCGGGGACCCAGTACTTC,TRBJ2-5,NA,NA,TRBV28
CASSPGQGSGAQYF,TGTGCCAGCAGCCCCGGACAGGGCTCGGGGGCCCAGTACTTC,TRBJ2-5,TRBD1,NA,TRBV7-2
CASSSGLDRHTGELFF,TGTGCCAGCAGCTCCGGACTAGATAGGCACACCGGGGAGCTGTTTTTT,TRBJ2-2,TRBD2,once,TRBV7-7
CASSFEYRTGELFF,TGTGCCAGCAGTTTTGAGTACAGGACCGGGGAGCTGTTTTTT,TRBJ2-2,NA,NA,TRBV28
CASSSPSTGGETQYF,TGTGCCAGCAGTTCCCCTTCGACAGGGGGGGAGACCCAGTACTTC,TRBJ2-5,TRBD1,NA,TRBV28
CASSLPGQAYTGELFF,TGCGCCAGCAGCTTACCGGGACAGGCTTACACCGGGGAGCTGTTTTTT,TRBJ2-2,TRBD1,NA,TRBV5-1
CSVRSYLPDTQYF,TGCAGCGTTCGGTCCTACCTCCCAGATACGCAGTATTTT,TRBJ2-3,NA,NA,TRBV29-1
CASSLSGTLYEQYF,TGTGCCAGCAGTTTGTCAGGGACTCTTTACGAGCAGTACTTC,TRBJ2-7,NA,once,TRBV28
CASSLVGKSGRETQYF,TGTGCCAGCAGCTTGGTGGGCAAGAGCGGGAGAGAGACCCAGTACTTC,TRBJ2-5,TRBD2,NA,TRBV7-9
CASSSRTEKLFF,TGTGCCAGCAGTTCTCGGACAGAAAAACTGTTTTTT,TRBJ1-4,NA,NA,TRBV28
CASSQEFVRNEQFF,TGTGCCAGCAGCCAAGAGTTCGTGCGGAATGAGCAGTTCTTC,TRBJ2-1,NA,NA,TRBV4-2
CASSYRGARMDEQFF,TGTGCCAGCAGTTACAGGGGTGCGCGGATGGATGAGCAGTTCTTC,TRBJ2-1,NA,NA,TRBV6-5
CASSLAPGTGNAFF,TGTGCCAGCAGCTTAGCGCCCGGGACAGGGAACGCTTTCTTT,TRBJ1-1,TRBD1,NA,TRBV7-2
CASSPGLAGVRETQYF,TGTGCCAGCAGTCCGGGACTAGCGGGAGTGAGGGAGACCCAGTACTTC,TRBJ2-5,TRBD2,NA,TRBV27
CASSSDTDWGSSYEQYF,TGTGCCAGCAGCTCGGACACCGATTGGGGAAGCTCCTACGAGCAGTACTTC,TRBJ2-7,NA,NA,TRBV9
CASRPPSSAVSSEQYF,TGCGCCAGCAGACCCCCTTCTAGCGCGGTCTCCAGCGAGCAGTACTTC,TRBJ2-7,NA,NA,TRBV5-1
CASSPQVPGGYNEQFF,TGCGCCAGCAGCCCCCAGGTCCCCGGGGGATACAATGAGCAGTTCTTC,TRBJ2-1,NA,NA,TRBV4-1
CASGNTGAGTDTQYF,TGTGCCAGCGGCAACACGGGGGCTGGCACAGATACGCAGTATTTT,TRBJ2-3,NA,NA,TRBV9
CASSQGPGLAGEQYF,TGTGCCAGCAGCCAAGGACCGGGACTAGCAGGCGAGCAGTACTTC,TRBJ2-7,TRBD2,few,TRBV4-2
CASSHPGQINEKLFF,TGCGCCAGCAGCCACCCGGGGCAGATTAATGAAAAACTGTTTTTT,TRBJ1-4,NA,NA,TRBV4-1
CASSRVQGSNEQFF,TGTGCCAGCAGCCGAGTACAGGGGAGCAATGAGCAGTTCTTC,TRBJ2-1,TRBD1,NA,TRBV4-2
CASSPTGIDEQFF,TGTGCCAGCTCACCGACAGGGATCGATGAGCAGTTCTTC,TRBJ2-1,TRBD1,NA,TRBV18
CASSLGLAGDLLLEQYF,TGCGCCAGCAGCTTGGGACTAGCGGGAGACCTCCTCCTCGAGCAGTACTTC,TRBJ2-7,TRBD2,NA,TRBV5-1
CASSVAPYQETQYF,TGTGCCAGCAGCGTAGCCCCGTACCAAGAGACCCAGTACTTC,TRBJ2-5,NA,NA,TRBV9
CASSSLWGLAGGISTDTQYF,TGTGCCAGCAGTTCACTGTGGGGGCTAGCGGGAGGGATTAGCACAGATACGCAGTATTTT,TRBJ2-3,TRBD2,NA,TRBV28
CATSRGLQESQETQYF,TGTGCCACCAGCAGAGGCCTCCAGGAAAGCCAAGAGACCCAGTACTTC,TRBJ2-5,NA,NA,TRBV15
CASSLVRNYGYTF,TGTGCCAGCAGCTTGGTACGGAACTATGGCTACACCTTC,TRBJ1-2,NA,NA,TRBV5-8
CASSRLAGSYEQYF,TGTGCCAGCAGCCGACTAGCGGGCTCCTACGAGCAGTACTTC,TRBJ2-7,TRBD2,NA,TRBV7-2
CASSRTGTSQETQYF,TGCGCCAGCAGTCGTACCGGGACTTCCCAAGAGACCCAGTACTTC,TRBJ2-5,NA,NA,TRBV5-1
CASHQGTTSNTGELFF,TGCGCCAGCCATCAGGGGACTACCTCGAACACCGGGGAGCTGTTTTTT,TRBJ2-2,NA,NA,TRBV5-1
CASSLDTRGNEKLFF,TGTGCCAGCAGCTTGGATACCAGGGGGAATGAAAAACTGTTTTTT,TRBJ1-4,TRBD1,NA,TRBV5-4